What follows is one T cell receptor (beta chain) and its context. Its target is not known. The entry originates in a study of cytomegalovirus exposure and HLA in healthy donors. PCR used 60 Vbeta primers and 13 Jbeta primers. Using immunoSEQ multiplex PCR, the repertoire was profiled, and TCRdb retains in-frame clones only, with some absent. The repertoire has about 52,000 clones, around 70% of them found once; the top ten carry roughly 9.2%. Points from the study as a whole: Clonal expansion, a later analysis showed, was greater in HLA-associated TCR beta chains than in equally common others. Across donors, sequencing depth was assumed by presence/absence analyses to be roughly uniform. Investigators reported 164 TCR beta chains as tied to cytomegalovirus.

The junction had 5 bases not matched to a gene; V was cut back by 2 bases and J by 2 bases. Looked up from germline, CDR1 is LNHDA and CDR2 is SQIVND (reference sequence). The CDR3 totals 15 residues. What was sequenced was PBMCs. The chain carries TRBV19 and TRBJ2-5; the match to TRBD2 covers 7 bases. The sequence was obtained from a woman in her 50s in good health and CMV-seronegative. The CDR3: CASSILAAGQETQYF. The CDR3 DNA is TGTGCCAGTAGTATACTAGCGGCCGGTCAAGAGACCCAGTACTTC.